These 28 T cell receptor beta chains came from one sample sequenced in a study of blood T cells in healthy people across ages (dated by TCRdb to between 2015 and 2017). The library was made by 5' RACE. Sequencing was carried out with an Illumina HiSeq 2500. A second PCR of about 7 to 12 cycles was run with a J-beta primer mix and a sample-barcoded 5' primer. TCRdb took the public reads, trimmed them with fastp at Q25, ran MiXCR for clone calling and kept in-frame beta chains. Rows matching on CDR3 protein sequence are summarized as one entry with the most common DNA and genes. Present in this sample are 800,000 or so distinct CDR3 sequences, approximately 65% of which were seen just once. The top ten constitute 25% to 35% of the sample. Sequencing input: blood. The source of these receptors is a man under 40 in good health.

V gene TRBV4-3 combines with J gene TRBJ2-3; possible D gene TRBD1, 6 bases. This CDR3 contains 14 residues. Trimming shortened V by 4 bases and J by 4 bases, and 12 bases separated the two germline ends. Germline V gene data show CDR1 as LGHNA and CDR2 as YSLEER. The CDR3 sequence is CASSLQGGADTQYF. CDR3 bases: TGCGCCAGCAGCCTCCAAGGGGGTGCAGATACGCAGTATTTT.

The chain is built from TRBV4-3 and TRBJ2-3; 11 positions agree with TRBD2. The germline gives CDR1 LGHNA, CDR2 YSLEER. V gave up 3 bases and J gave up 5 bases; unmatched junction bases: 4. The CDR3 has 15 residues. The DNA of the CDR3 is TGCGCCAGCAGCCATTTGACTAGCGGGGTAGATACGCAGTATTTT. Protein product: CASSHLTSGVDTQYF.

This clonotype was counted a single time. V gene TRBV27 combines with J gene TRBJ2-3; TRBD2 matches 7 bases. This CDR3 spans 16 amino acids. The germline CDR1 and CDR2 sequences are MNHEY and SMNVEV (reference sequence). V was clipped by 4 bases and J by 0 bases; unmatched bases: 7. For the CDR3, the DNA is TGTGCCAGCAGTTCTGTCGCTAGCGGTAGCACAGATACGCAGTATTTT. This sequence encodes CASSSVASGSTDTQYF.

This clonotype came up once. The CDR3 protein is CSAPGVGAFYNEQFF. The CDR3 DNA reads as TGCAGTGCCCCGGGGGTAGGGGCATTCTACAATGAGCAGTTCTTC. The genes are TRBV20-1 and TRBJ2-1; possible D gene TRBD2, 6 bases. This CDR3 has 15 residues. V was shortened by 6 bases and J by 3 bases, with 18 bases between the two germline ends. The V gene's germline CDR1 is DFQATT and CDR2 SNEGSKA (reference sequence).

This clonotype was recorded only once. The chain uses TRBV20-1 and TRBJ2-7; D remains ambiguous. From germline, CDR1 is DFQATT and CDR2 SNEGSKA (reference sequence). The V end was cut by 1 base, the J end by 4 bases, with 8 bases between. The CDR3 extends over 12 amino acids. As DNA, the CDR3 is TGCAGTGCTAGAGCCCCTGGGTACGAGCAGTACTTC. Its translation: CSARAPGYEQYF.

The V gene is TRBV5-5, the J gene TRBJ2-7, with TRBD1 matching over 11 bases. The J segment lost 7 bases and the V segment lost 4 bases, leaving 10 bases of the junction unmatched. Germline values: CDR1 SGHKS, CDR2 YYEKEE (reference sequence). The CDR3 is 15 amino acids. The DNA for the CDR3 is TGTGCCAGCAGCAGGACAGGGGGCCCCGATAGGGAGCAGTACTTC. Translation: CASSRTGGPDREQYF.

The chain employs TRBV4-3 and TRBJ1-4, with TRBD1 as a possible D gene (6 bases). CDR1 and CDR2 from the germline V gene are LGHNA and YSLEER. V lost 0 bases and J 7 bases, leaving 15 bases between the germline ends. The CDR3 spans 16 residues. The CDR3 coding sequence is TGCGCCAGCAGCCAAGATGGGGGGGGCAGGGGTGAAAAACTGTTTTTT. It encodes CASSQDGGGRGEKLFF.

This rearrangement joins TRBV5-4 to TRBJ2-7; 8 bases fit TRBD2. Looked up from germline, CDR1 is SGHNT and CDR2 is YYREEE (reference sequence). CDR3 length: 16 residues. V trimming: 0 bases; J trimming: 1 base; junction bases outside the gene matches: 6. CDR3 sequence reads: CASSLVVSSGSYEQYF. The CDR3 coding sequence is TGTGCCAGCAGCTTGGTGGTTTCTAGCGGGTCCTACGAGCAGTACTTC.

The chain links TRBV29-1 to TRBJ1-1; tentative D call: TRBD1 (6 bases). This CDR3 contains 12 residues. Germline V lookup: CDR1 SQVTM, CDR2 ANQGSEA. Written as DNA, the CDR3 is TGCAGTATGGGGGGCAAGGGCACTGAAGCTTTCTTT. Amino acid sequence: CSMGGKGTEAFF.

The CDR3 loop reads CSVEGGTGGDEQFF. In DNA, the CDR3 is TGCAGCGTTGAGGGAGGGACAGGGGGCGATGAGCAGTTCTTC. The chain combines TRBV29-1 with TRBJ2-1; 12 nucleotides match TRBD1. Trimming cost V 3 bases and J 8 bases; bases outside gene matches: 5. The CDR3 has 14 amino acids. Looked up from germline, CDR1 is SQVTM and CDR2 is ANQGSEA.

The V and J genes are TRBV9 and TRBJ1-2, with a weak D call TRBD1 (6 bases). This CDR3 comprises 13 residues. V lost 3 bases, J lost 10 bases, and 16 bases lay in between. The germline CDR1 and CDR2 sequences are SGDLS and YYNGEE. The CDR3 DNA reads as TGTGCCAGCAGCGCTCCTGGGGGGGCGTTCTACACCTTC. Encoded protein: CASSAPGGAFYTF. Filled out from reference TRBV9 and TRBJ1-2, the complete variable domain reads DSGVTQTPKHLITATGQRVTLRCSPRSGDLSVYWYQQSLDQGLQFLIQYYNGEERAKGNILERFSAQQFPDLHSELNLSSLELGDSALYFCASSAPGGAFYTFGSGTRLTVV.

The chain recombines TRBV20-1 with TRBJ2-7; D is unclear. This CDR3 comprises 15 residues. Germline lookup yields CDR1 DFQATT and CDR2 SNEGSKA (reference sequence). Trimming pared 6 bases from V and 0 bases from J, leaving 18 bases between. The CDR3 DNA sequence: TGCAGTGCCAGAAATCCCCTTCAGGCCTCCTACGAGCAGTACTTC. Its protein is CSARNPLQASYEQYF.

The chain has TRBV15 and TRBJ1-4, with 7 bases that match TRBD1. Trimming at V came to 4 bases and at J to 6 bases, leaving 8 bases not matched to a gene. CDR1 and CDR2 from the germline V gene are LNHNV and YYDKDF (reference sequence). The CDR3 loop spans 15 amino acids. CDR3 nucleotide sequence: TGTGCCACCAGCAAAGGACAGGCTGAGGATGAAAAACTGTTTTTT. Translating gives CATSKGQAEDEKLFF.

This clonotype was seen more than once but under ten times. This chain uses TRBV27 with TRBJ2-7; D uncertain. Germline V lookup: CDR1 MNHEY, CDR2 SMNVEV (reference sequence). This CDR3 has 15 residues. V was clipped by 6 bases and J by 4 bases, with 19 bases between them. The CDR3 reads CASSPSRVRPYEQYF. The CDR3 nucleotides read TGTGCCAGCAGCCCCTCGCGAGTAAGGCCTTACGAGCAGTACTTC.

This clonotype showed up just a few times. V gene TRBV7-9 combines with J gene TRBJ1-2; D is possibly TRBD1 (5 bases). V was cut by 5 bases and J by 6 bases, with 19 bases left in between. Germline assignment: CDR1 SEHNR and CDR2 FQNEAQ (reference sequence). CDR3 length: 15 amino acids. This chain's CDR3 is CASSPTATTLNGYTF. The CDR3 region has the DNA TGTGCCAGCAGCCCGACAGCTACAACGTTAAATGGCTACACCTTC.

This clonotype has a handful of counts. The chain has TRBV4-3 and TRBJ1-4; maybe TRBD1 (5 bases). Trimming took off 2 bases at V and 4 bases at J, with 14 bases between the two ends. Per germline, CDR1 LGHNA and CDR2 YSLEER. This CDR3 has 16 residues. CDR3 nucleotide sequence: TGCGCCAGCAGCCAATCGACAGTTATAAATAATGAAAAACTGTTTTTT. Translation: CASSQSTVINNEKLFF.

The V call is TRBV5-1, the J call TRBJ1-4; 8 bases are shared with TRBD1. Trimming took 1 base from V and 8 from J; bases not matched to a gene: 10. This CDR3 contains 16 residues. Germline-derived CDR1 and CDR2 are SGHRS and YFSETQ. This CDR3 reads CASSLSSGQVWEKLFF. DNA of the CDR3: TGCGCCAGCAGCTTGTCTTCGGGACAGGTCTGGGAAAAACTGTTTTTT.

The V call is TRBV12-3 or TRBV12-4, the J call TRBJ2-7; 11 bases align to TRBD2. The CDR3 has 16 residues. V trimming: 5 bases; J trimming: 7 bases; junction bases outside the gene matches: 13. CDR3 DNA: TGTGCCAGCAGTCCCGGGACTAGCGGTCCGATGGGGGAGCAGTACTTC. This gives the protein CASSPGTSGPMGEQYF.

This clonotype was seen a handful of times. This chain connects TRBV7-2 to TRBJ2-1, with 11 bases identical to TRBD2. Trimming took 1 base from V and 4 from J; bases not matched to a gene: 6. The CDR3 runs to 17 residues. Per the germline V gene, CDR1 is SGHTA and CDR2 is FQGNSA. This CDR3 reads CASSLGLAGGVYNEQFF. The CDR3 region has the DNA TGTGCCAGCAGCTTAGGGCTAGCGGGGGGAGTTTACAATGAGCAGTTCTTC.

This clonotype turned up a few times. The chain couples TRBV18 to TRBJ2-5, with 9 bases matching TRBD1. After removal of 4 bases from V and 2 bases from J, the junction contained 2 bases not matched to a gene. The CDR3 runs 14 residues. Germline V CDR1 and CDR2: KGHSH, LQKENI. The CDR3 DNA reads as TGTGCCAGCTCACGGACAGGGGATCAAGAGACCCAGTACTTC. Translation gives CASSRTGDQETQYF.

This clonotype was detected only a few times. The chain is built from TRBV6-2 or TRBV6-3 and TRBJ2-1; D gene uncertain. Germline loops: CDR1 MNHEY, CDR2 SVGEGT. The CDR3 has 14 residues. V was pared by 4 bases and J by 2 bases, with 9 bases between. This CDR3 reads CASSSTGTYNEQFF. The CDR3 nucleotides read TGTGCCAGCAGTTCAACTGGTACCTACAATGAGCAGTTCTTC.

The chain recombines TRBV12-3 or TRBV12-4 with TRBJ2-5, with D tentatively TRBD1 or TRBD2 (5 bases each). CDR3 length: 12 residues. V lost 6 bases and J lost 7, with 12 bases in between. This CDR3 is CASSQIGTTQYF. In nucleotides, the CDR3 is TGTGCCAGCAGCCAGATAGGGACGACCCAGTACTTC.

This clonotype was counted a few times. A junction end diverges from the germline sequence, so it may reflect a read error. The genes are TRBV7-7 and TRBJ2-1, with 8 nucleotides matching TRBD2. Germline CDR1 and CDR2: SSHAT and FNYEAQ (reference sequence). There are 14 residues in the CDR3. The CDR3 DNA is TGTGCTAGCAGCCGGAGCGGGGGTTACAATGAGCAGTTCTTC. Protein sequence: CASSRSGGYNEQFF.

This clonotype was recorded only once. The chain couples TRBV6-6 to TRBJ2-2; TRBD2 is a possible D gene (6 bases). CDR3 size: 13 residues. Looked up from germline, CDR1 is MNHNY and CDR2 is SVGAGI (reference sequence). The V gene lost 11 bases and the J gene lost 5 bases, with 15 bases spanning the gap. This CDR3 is CAVLLAGTGELFF. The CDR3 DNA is TGTGCCGTCCTTCTGGCGGGGACCGGGGAGCTGTTTTTT.

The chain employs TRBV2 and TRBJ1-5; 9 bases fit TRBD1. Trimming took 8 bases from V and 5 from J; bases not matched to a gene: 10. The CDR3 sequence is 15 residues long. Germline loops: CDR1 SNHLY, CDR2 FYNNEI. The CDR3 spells CASGVWRTGDQPQHF. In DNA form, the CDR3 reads TGTGCCAGCGGTGTTTGGCGGACAGGGGATCAGCCCCAGCATTTT.

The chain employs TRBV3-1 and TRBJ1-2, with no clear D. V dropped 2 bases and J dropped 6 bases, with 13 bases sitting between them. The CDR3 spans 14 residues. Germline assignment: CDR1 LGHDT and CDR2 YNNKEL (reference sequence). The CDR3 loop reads CASSQSRQKHGYTF. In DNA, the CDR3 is TGTGCCAGCAGCCAATCGAGGCAAAAACATGGCTACACCTTC.

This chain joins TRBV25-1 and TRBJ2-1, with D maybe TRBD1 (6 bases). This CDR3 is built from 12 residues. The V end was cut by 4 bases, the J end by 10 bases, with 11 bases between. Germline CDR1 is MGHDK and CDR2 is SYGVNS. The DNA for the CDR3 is TGTGCCAGCAGTGCCCCAGGGGACGAGCAGTTCTTC. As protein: CASSAPGDEQFF.

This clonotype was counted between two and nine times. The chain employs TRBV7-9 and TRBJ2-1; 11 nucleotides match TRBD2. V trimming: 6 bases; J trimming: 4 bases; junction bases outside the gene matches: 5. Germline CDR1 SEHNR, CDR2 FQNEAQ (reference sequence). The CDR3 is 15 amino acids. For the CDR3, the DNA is TGTGCCAGCAGATCCGCTAGCGGGGGGTACAATGAGCAGTTCTTC. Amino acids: CASRSASGGYNEQFF.